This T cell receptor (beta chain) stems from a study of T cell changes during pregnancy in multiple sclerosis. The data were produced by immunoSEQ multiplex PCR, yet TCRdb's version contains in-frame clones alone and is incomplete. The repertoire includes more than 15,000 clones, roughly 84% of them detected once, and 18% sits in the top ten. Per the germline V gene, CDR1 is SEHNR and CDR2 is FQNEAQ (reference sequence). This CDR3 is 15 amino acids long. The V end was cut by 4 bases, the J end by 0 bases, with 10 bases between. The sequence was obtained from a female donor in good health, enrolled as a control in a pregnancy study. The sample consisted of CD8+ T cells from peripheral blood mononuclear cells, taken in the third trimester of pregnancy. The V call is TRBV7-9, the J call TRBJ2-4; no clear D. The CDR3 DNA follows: TGTGCCAGCAGCTCTGGGCCACTAGCCAAAAACATTCAGTACTTC. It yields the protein CASSSGPLAKNIQYF. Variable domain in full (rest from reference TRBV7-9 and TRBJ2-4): DTGVSQNPRHKITKRGQNVTFRCDPISEHNRLYWYRQTLGQGPEFLTYFQNEAQLEKSRLLSDRFSAERPKGSFSTLEIQRTEQGDSAMYLCASSSGPLAKNIQYFGAGTRLSVL.